The clone carrying this TCR beta chain was observed many times. The sample is drawn from a study of Graves' ophthalmopathy and Graves' hyperthyroidism. Study at large: There was a collection of peripheral blood at initial diagnosis, before any treatment.

From RNA, the CDR3 regions of TCR beta chains were amplified and sequenced. First-round RT-PCR relied on HTBI primers, and a second-round multiplex PCR came next. MiXCR, applied by TCRdb to the multiplex PCR reads, yields one record per CDR3 protein. The data hold hundreds of thousands of distinct CDR3 sequences, with 40% observed a single time. With a duration under 3 months, ophthalmopathy in the donors showed moderate-to-severe activity, CAS ≥3 and NOSPECS ≥4. Uncontrolled infections, other autoimmune diseases, pregnancy or lactation barred patients from enrollment. Clinical symptoms and serum thyroxine were used for diagnosis; TRAb, thyroid ultrasound and orbital computed tomography were also relied on. With 5 bases clipped from V and 0 bases from J, the junction kept 5 bases outside the gene matches. Germline V gives CDR1 DFQATT, CDR2 SNEGSKA (reference sequence). This CDR3 is 14 amino acids long.

The specimen was peripheral blood. This TCR was recovered from an adult man with Graves' ophthalmopathy. V gene TRBV20-1 combines with J gene TRBJ1-2; 8 positions agree with TRBD1. This chain's CDR3 is CSAASTGANYGYTF. The CDR3 DNA follows: TGCAGTGCTGCCTCGACAGGGGCTAACTATGGCTACACCTTC.